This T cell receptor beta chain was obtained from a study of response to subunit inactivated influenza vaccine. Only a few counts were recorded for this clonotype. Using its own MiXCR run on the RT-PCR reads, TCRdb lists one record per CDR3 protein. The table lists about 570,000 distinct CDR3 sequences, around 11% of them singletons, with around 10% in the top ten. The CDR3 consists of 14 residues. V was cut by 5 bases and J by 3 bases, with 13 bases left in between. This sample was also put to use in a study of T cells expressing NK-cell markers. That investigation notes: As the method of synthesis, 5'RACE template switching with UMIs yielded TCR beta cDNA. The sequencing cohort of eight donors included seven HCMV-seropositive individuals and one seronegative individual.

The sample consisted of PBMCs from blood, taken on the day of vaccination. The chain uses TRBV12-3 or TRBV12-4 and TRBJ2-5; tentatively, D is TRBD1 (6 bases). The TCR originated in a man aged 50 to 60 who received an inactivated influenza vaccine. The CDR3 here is CASSVTGSEETQYF. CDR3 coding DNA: TGTGCCAGCAGTGTTACAGGGAGCGAAGAGACCCAGTACTTC.